These 29 T cell receptor beta chains came from one sample sequenced in a study of T cells in Graves' hyperthyroidism and ophthalmopathy. RNA transcripts served as the template for amplifying TCR beta CDR3 regions. With the HTBI primer set, the TCR CDR3 went through a first round of RT-PCR. TCRdb re-analysed the multiplex PCR reads in MiXCR, keeping a single row per CDR3 protein. The sample lists 560,000 or so distinct CDR3 sequences, about 20% occurring once. Sequencing used blood. The receptors shown here come from a man between 35 and 55 years old with Graves' ophthalmopathy.

This clonotype has just a few counts. V usage is TRBV19 and J usage is TRBJ2-5; D gene uncertain. V was cut by 5 bases and J by 4 bases, with 8 bases left in between. The length of the CDR3 is 12 residues. Germline CDR1 is LNHDA and CDR2 is SQIVND (reference sequence). CDR3: CASSHHGETQYF. For the CDR3, the DNA is TGTGCCAGTAGTCATCATGGAGAGACCCAGTACTTC.

This clonotype was seen a handful of times. The V gene is TRBV30, the J gene TRBJ2-1; weak D call: TRBD1 (5 bases). CDR3 size: 13 residues. V was trimmed by 4 bases and J by 6 bases, leaving 13 bases between them. Germline assignment: CDR1 GTSNPN and CDR2 SVGIG (reference sequence). The CDR3 region is CAWTGNTVNEQFF. The CDR3 bases are TGTGCCTGGACAGGGAATACGGTCAATGAGCAGTTCTTC.

This clonotype came up many times. The chain carries TRBV7-8 and TRBJ2-3, with TRBD1 matching over 7 bases. CDR1 SGHVS and CDR2 FQNEAQ come from the germline V gene. The CDR3 contains 14 residues. V shed 4 bases, J shed 2 bases, and the junction held 3 bases outside the gene matches. The CDR3 nucleotides read TGTGCCAGCAGCTCACAGGGGTTCACAGATACGCAGTATTTT. Its protein is CASSSQGFTDTQYF.

This clonotype has ten or more counts. The V call is TRBV6-2 or TRBV6-3, the J call TRBJ2-1, with TRBD2 identical over 13 bases. Trimming removed 4 bases from V and 9 bases from J; junction bases left unmatched: 9. This CDR3 spans 16 amino acids. In germline, CDR1 is MNHEY, CDR2 SVGEGT. CDR3 residues: CASSSELAGGPVEQFF. In nucleotides, the CDR3 is TGTGCCAGCAGTTCCGAACTAGCGGGGGGGCCAGTTGAGCAGTTCTTC.

The sample holds many counts of this clonotype. This rearrangement joins TRBV12-3 or TRBV12-4 to TRBJ2-1; TRBD2 aligns across 13 bases. The V gene end was trimmed by 1 base and the J gene end by 10 bases; junction bases not matched to a gene: 7. The CDR3 has 16 residues. The chain's CDR3 is CASSLGLAGGPREQFF. CDR3 bases: TGTGCCAGCAGTTTAGGACTAGCGGGGGGCCCGCGAGAGCAGTTCTTC.

Ten or more counts support this clonotype. The chain combines TRBV7-2 with TRBJ2-1; 9 bases map to TRBD2. The ends lost 0 bases at V and 1 base at J; junction bases unmatched: 10. The CDR3 is 19 amino acids. Germline loops: CDR1 SGHTA, CDR2 FQGNSA. DNA of the CDR3: TGTGCCAGCAGCTTAGCCCAGACTAGCGGAGGTGGGTCCTACAATGAGCAGTTCTTC. Amino acids: CASSLAQTSGGGSYNEQFF. The entire variable domain, with the rest obtained from reference TRBV7-2 and TRBJ2-1, is as follows: GAGVSQSPSNKVTEKGKDVELRCDPISGHTALYWYRQSLGQGLEFLIYFQGNSAPDKSGLPSDRFSAERTGGSVSTLTIQRTQQEDSAVYLCASSLAQTSGGGSYNEQFFGPGTRLTVL.

This clonotype was picked up many times. J is TRBJ1-1 and V is TRBV2, with 7 bases matching TRBD1. Germline-derived CDR1 and CDR2 are SNHLY and FYNNEI. V lost 7 bases and J lost 1; bases outside the gene matches: 6. This CDR3 region has 14 residues. CDR3 DNA sequence: TGTGCCAGCAACAGACAGGGACGGAACACTGAAGCTTTCTTT. Its translation is CASNRQGRNTEAFF.

Concerning this clonotype itself: A read error may explain this, as a much larger clone is one base away. This rearrangement joins TRBV6-2 or TRBV6-3 to TRBJ2-1; perhaps TRBD2 as D (7 bases). In germline, CDR1 is MNHEY, CDR2 SVGEGT. The CDR3 consists of 16 residues. With 4 bases removed from V and 9 bases from J, the gap between germline ends came to 22 bases. For the CDR3, the DNA is TGTGCCAGCAGTTCCGAACTAGCGTGGGGGCCAGTTGAGCAGTTCTTC. Its protein product is CASSSELAWGPVEQFF.

The chain combines TRBV4-1 with TRBJ1-1; the D is unclear. V lost 1 base and J 1 base, leaving 10 bases between the germline ends. The CDR3 is made up of 15 amino acids. Germline loops: CDR1 MGHRA, CDR2 YSYEKL. CDR3 residues: CASSQGAGSNTEAFF. Here the CDR3 DNA reads TGCGCCAGCAGCCAAGGGGCGGGTTCGAACACTGAAGCTTTCTTT.

This chain links TRBV2 with TRBJ2-2; the D is unclear. V was cut by 1 base and J by 3 bases, with 6 bases left in between. Per the germline V gene, CDR1 is SNHLY and CDR2 is FYNNEI. This CDR3 contains 14 residues. Here the CDR3 DNA reads TGTGCCAGCAGTGAAGGGGCAGACACCGGGGAGCTGTTTTTT. It encodes CASSEGADTGELFF.

This clonotype was recorded at least ten times. In DNA form, the CDR3 reads TGTGCCAGCACTCTCCAAAACAGCGGGAGGGGTGAGCAGTTCTTC. This encodes CASTLQNSGRGEQFF. J is TRBJ2-1 and V is TRBV6-1, with TRBD2 identical over 10 bases. This CDR3 is built from 15 residues. Trimming removed 7 bases from V and 9 bases from J; junction bases left unmatched: 12. Germline CDR1 and CDR2: MNHNS and SASEGT.

The chain carries TRBV6-5 and TRBJ1-2; D may be TRBD1 (6 bases). The CDR3 is 14 amino acids. Germline CDR1 MNHEY, CDR2 SVGAGI. The germline V and J ends were trimmed by 3 bases and 7 bases, with 15 bases remaining between them. CDR3 nucleotide sequence: TGTGCCAGCAGTTATGGGGTACAGGGTTTTGGCTACACCTTC. Residues: CASSYGVQGFGYTF.

This clonotype was detected only a few times. This chain joins TRBV7-3 and TRBJ1-1; 7 bases agree with TRBD1. Germline-derived CDR1 and CDR2 are SGHTA and FQGTGA. Trimming took 5 bases from V and 3 from J; bases not matched to a gene: 6. The CDR3 consists of 14 residues. DNA for the CDR3: TGTGCCAGCAGCAAACAGGGGAGGGACACTGAAGCTTTCTTT. This encodes CASSKQGRDTEAFF. Variable domain in full (rest from reference TRBV7-3 and TRBJ1-1): GAGVSQTPSNKVTEKGKYVELRCDPISGHTALYWYRQSLGQGPEFLIYFQGTGAADDSGLPNDRFFAVRPEGSVSTLKIQRTERGDSAVYLCASSKQGRDTEAFFGQGTRLTVV.

This chain uses TRBV18 with TRBJ1-1; D gene uncertain. The CDR3 is made up of 16 amino acids. Germline V gene sequence: CDR1 KGHSH, CDR2 LQKENI. The ends were cut back, 1 base at V and 4 bases at J, with 16 bases in the middle. The CDR3 DNA sequence: TGTGCCAGCTCACCACGAAAGGAAGGGCGAGGCACTGAAGCTTTCTTT. Encoded protein: CASSPRKEGRGTEAFF.

This clonotype was observed at least ten times. V and J are TRBV18 and TRBJ2-3; TRBD1 matches 10 bases. The germline V gene encodes CDR1 KGHSH and CDR2 LQKENI. V shed 4 bases and J 6 bases; nucleotides not matched to a gene: 7. The CDR3 extends over 15 amino acids. The CDR3 region has the DNA TGTGCCAGCTCACTTGACAGGGGGCCCGCCGATACGCAGTATTTT. Translation gives CASSLDRGPADTQYF.

This clonotype showed up just a few times. V is TRBV11-2 and J is TRBJ2-5; 11 nucleotides agree with TRBD2. Germline assignment: CDR1 SGHAT and CDR2 FQNNGV. This CDR3 contains 18 residues. J lost 5 bases, V lost 1 base, and 12 bases had no gene match. The CDR3 DNA reads as TGTGCCAGCAGCTTAGTCGTAGCGGGGGGGAGGACGGGGGAGACCCAGTACTTC. Protein sequence: CASSLVVAGGRTGETQYF.

The rearrangement uses TRBV6-1 and TRBJ2-3, with 7 bases identical to TRBD2. V shed 5 bases and J 2 bases; nucleotides not matched to a gene: 4. The CDR3 is 14 residues long. Germline V gives CDR1 MNHNS, CDR2 SASEGT. The CDR3 DNA reads TGTGCCAGCAGTAGCGGGGATAACACAGATACGCAGTATTTT. Translated: CASSSGDNTDTQYF.

The rearrangement joins TRBV12-3 or TRBV12-4 to TRBJ1-3, with 8 bases identical to TRBD1. Germline trimming cut 10 bases from V and 4 bases from J; bases unmatched to any gene: 6. The length of the CDR3 is 13 residues. Here the CDR3 DNA reads TGTGCCAAAGGACAGGGCCCCGGAAACACCATATATTTT. It yields the protein CAKGQGPGNTIYF.

This sequence joins TRBV20-1 and TRBJ2-1; unclear D gene. The CDR3 extends over 14 amino acids. Trimming removed 1 base at V and 12 bases at J, with 19 bases between. Germline CDR1 and CDR2: DFQATT and SNEGSKA (reference sequence). This CDR3 reads CSARVSPAEPWQFF. The DNA for the CDR3 is TGCAGTGCTAGAGTGAGCCCCGCGGAGCCCTGGCAGTTCTTC.

This clonotype was seen a handful of times. The V and J genes are TRBV7-2 and TRBJ2-5; 8 bases map to TRBD2. Trimming at V came to 5 bases and at J to 7 bases, leaving 6 bases not matched to a gene. Germline V lookup: CDR1 SGHTA, CDR2 FQGNSA. This CDR3 contains 13 residues. CDR3 sequence (DNA): TGTGCCAGCAGCACCCGCCGGGAGGGGACCCAGTACTTC. Encoded protein: CASSTRREGTQYF.

This chain links TRBV4-2 with TRBJ2-2; D may match TRBD1 or TRBD2 (6 bases each). V lost 5 bases, J lost 1 base, and 17 bases lay in between. The CDR3 covers 17 residues. CDR1 is LGHNA and CDR2 is YNFKEQ in the germline V gene. CDR3 in amino acids: CASSSTEGVMNTGELFF. The CDR3 DNA reads as TGTGCCAGCAGCTCGACGGAGGGGGTGATGAACACCGGGGAGCTGTTTTTT.

This clonotype showed up just a few times. CDR3 residues: CASSTKKAANYGYTF. The DNA of the CDR3 is TGTGCCAGCAGTACGAAGAAGGCGGCCAACTATGGCTACACCTTC. The rearrangement joins TRBV6-4 to TRBJ1-2, with unresolved D. The CDR3 spans 15 residues. CDR1 is MRHNA and CDR2 is SNTAGT in the germline V gene. Trimming left V 5 bases short and J 2 bases short, with 15 bases between.

The gene calls are TRBV11-2 and TRBJ2-3, with 16 bases that match TRBD2. Looked up from germline, CDR1 is SGHAT and CDR2 is FQNNGV. The ends lost 5 bases at V and 7 bases at J; junction bases unmatched: 9. The CDR3 has 17 residues. The DNA of the CDR3 is TGTGCCAGCAGCCTCGGGACTAGCGGGGGGGCGGGACATACGCAGTATTTT. Residues: CASSLGTSGGAGHTQYF.

The chain recombines TRBV20-1 with TRBJ2-1, with D hard to call. Germline V gene sequence: CDR1 DFQATT, CDR2 SNEGSKA (reference sequence). Trimming removed 3 bases at V and 0 bases at J, with 9 bases between. The CDR3 extends over 14 amino acids. The CDR3 region has the DNA TGCAGTGCTAGCGGGCTGATCTCCTACAATGAGCAGTTCTTC. It is translated as CSASGLISYNEQFF.

The J gene is TRBJ1-4, the V gene TRBV20-1; D unclear. CDR1 DFQATT and CDR2 SNEGSKA come from the germline V gene (reference sequence). Between the trimmed V and J ends, which lost 3 bases and 0 bases, there was a span of 8 bases. This CDR3 comprises 14 residues. The CDR3 region is CSASLGATNEKLFF. The CDR3 nucleotides are TGCAGTGCTAGTCTCGGTGCAACTAATGAAAAACTGTTTTTT.

This clonotype was seen at least ten times. The chain uses TRBV29-1 and TRBJ2-7; maybe TRBD1 (5 bases). The V and J ends lost 0 bases and 1 base respectively, with 13 bases between them. The CDR3 is 15 residues long. Germline CDR1 and CDR2: SQVTM and ANQGSEA. The CDR3 DNA reads TGCAGCGTTGAAGATCCCTCGGCAGGGTCCTACGAGCAGTACTTC. Protein product: CSVEDPSAGSYEQYF.

The V call is TRBV3-1, the J call TRBJ2-2, with a tentative D call TRBD1 (6 bases). Germline loops: CDR1 LGHDT, CDR2 YNNKEL (reference sequence). CDR3 size: 16 residues. V dropped 4 bases and J dropped 4 bases, with 16 bases sitting between them. CDR3 in amino acids: CASSLRGWGLTGELFF. The CDR3, as DNA: TGTGCCAGCAGCCTCCGAGGGTGGGGGCTCACCGGGGAGCTGTTTTTT. Looking up the rest from reference TRBV3-1 and TRBJ2-2 gives the full variable domain: DTAVSQTPKYLVTQMGNDKSIKCEQNLGHDTMYWYKQDSKKFLKIMFSYNNKELIINETVPNRFSPKSPDKAHLNLHINSLELGDSAVYFCASSLRGWGLTGELFFGEGSRLTVL.

The gene calls are TRBV9 and TRBJ2-1; 11 bases line up with TRBD2. There are 15 residues in the CDR3. V shed 4 bases and J 6 bases; nucleotides not matched to a gene: 6. Germline V gives CDR1 SGDLS, CDR2 YYNGEE. The CDR3 DNA reads TGTGCCAGCAGCCCGGGACTAGCGGATACCAATGAGCAGTTCTTC. This translates into CASSPGLADTNEQFF.

The gene calls are TRBV9 and TRBJ1-2; tentatively, D is TRBD1 (5 bases). The CDR3 totals 13 residues. CDR1 SGDLS and CDR2 YYNGEE come from the germline V gene. The V end was cut by 6 bases, the J end by 4 bases, with 13 bases between. The DNA for the CDR3 is TGTGCCAGCAAAGGCAGGGAGAGCTATGGCTACACCTTC. This gives the protein CASKGRESYGYTF.